The clone carrying this T cell receptor beta chain was recorded at least ten times. The data are from a study of CD8 T cells in ankylosing spondylitis. Trimming left V 2 bases short and J 2 bases short, with 9 bases between. The germline CDR1 and CDR2 sequences are MGHRA and YSYEKL. The CDR3 is 14 amino acids. TCRdb used MiXCR to reprocess the 5' RACE reads, holding one entry per CDR3 protein. The table includes around 150,000 distinct CDR3 sequences, roughly 6.6% detected once. V gene TRBV4-1 combines with J gene TRBJ2-5; D gene unclear. Material for sequencing was blood, either unsorted or a sorted T cell fraction (not recorded which). The TCR sequence derives from a female donor with ankylosing spondylitis or in good health (not recorded which). CDR3 protein: CASSQPTQQETQYF. CDR3 bases: TGCGCCAGCAGCCAACCCACTCAGCAAGAGACCCAGTACTTC.